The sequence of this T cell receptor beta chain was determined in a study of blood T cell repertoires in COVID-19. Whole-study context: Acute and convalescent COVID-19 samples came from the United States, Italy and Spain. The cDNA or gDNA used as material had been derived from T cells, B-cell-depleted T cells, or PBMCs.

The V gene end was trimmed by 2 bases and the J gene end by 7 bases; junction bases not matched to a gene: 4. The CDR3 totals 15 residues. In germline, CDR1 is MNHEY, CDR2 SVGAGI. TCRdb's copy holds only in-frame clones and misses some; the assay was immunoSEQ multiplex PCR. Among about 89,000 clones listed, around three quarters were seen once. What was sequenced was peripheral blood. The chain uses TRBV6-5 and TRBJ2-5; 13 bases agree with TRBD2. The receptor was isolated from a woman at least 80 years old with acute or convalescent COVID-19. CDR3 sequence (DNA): TGTGCCAGCAGTTACCGGACTAGCGGGAGTGGGACCCAGTACTTC. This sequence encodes CASSYRTSGSGTQYF.